The source of this TCR beta chain is a study of shared clonotypes between healthy human individuals. For this clone: Its target is not known.

Regarding the study as a whole: Sequencing depth was expected to affect clonotype sharing among donors.

V lost 1 base and J lost 1; bases outside the gene matches: 3. Per the germline V gene, CDR1 is MNHEY and CDR2 is SMNVEV (reference sequence). The CDR3 loop spans 16 amino acids. On ten immunoSEQ deep assay plates, unsorted PBMC DNA was sequenced. TCRdb keeps only in-frame clones here, not all; method: immunoSEQ multiplex PCR. The data show 450,000 to 600,000 clones, around 80% seen once. This clonotype was obtained from a woman aged 40 to 55 in good health. Some clones in this sample may be carry-over from other donors' samples. The chain joins TRBV27 to TRBJ2-2; the match to TRBD2 covers 7 bases. Sample: PBMCs. As DNA, the CDR3 is TGTGCCAGCAGTTTATTAGCGGGCAAGAACACCGGGGAGCTGTTTTTT. Its protein is CASSLLAGKNTGELFF.